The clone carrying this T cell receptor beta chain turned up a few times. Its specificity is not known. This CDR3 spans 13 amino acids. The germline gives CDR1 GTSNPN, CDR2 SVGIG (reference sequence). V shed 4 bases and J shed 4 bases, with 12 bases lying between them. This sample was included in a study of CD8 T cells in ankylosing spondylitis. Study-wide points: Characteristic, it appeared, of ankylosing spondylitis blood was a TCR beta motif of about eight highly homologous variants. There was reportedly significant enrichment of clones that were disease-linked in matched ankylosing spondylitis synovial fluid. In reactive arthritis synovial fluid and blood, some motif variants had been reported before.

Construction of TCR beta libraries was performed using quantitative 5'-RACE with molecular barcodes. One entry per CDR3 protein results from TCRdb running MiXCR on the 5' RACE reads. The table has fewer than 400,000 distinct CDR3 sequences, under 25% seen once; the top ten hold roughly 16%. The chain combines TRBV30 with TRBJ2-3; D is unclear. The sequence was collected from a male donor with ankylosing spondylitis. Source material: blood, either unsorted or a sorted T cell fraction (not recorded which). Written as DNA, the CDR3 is TGTGCCTGGAAGTTCGGTGGGCCAGATACGCAGTATTTT. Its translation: CAWKFGGPDTQYF. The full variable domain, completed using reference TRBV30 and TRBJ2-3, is SQTIHQWPATLVQPVGSPLSLECTVEGTSNPNLYWYRQAAGRGLQLLFYSVGIGQISSEVPQNLSASRPQDRQFILSSKKLLLSDSGFYLCAWKFGGPDTQYFGPGTRLTVL.